The rows below give T cell receptor beta chains drawn from one sample of a study of PD-L1 blockade in urothelial cancer. Only in-frame clones appear in the TCRdb table, and some are missing; sequencing was by immunoSEQ multiplex PCR. The table has 49,000 or so clones, about 82% seen once. Sample: PBMCs, taken around atezolizumab (anti-PD-L1) treatment. The receptors here all came from a man between 60 and 75 years old with urothelial cancer. Both conserved end residues are part of each CDR3. A D gene is named only where the DNA matches it firmly. Expanded clones are given a class, and other clones once, few, many or no size at all.

>.|TRBV6-6|.|TRBJ2-3
TGTGCCAGCAGTTCGACAGATACGCAGTATTTT
CASSSTDTQYF
>once|TRBV9|.|TRBJ2-1
TGTGCCAGCAGCTTCGGACAGGGAGGGTACAATGAGCAGTTCTTC
CASSFGQGGYNEQFF
>few|TRBV30|.|TRBJ1-1
TGTGCCCAAACGCAGGGCCGGAACACTGAAGCTTTCTTT
CAQTQGRNTEAFF
>.|TRBV6-1|.|TRBJ2-4
TGTGCCAGCAGTGTTGAGGGAGGGGGAACCAAAAACATTCAGTACTTC
CASSVEGGGTKNIQYF
>.|TRBV9|TRBD2|TRBJ2-5
TGTGCCAGCAGCTTCCGGACTAGCGGGGGGGCCCAAGAGACCCAGTACTTC
CASSFRTSGGAQETQYF
>.|TRBV10-3|TRBD1|TRBJ2-5
TGTGCCATCAGTAACCTTCCCGGGACAGGGAAAGAGACCCAGTACTTC
CAISNLPGTGKETQYF
>.|TRBV5-4|TRBD1|TRBJ1-2
TGTGCCAGCAGCCCGAGACAGGGATTCTATGGCTACACCTTC
CASSPRQGFYGYTF
>.|TRBV15|TRBD1|TRBJ1-5
TGTGCCACCAGCAGAGCCCTGGACAGGGGAGGCAATCAGCCCCAGCATTTT
CATSRALDRGGNQPQHF
>.|TRBV6-5|.|TRBJ2-7
TGTGCCTCCAGGAGGGGGCCCTACGAGCAGTACTTC
CASRRGPYEQYF
>.|TRBV19|TRBD1|TRBJ1-6
TGTGCCAGTAGTATCGGACAGGGGAGCTCACCCCTCCACTTT
CASSIGQGSSPLHF
>once|TRBV6-1|TRBD1|TRBJ2-7
TGTGCCAGCAGTGAAGTCCCGGACAGGCTTTACGAGCAGTACTTC
CASSEVPDRLYEQYF
>.|TRBV30|.|TRBJ1-6
TGTGCCCGGACCAAGGCGGGAAGTAATTCACCCCTCCACTTT
CARTKAGSNSPLHF
>.|TRBV5-1|TRBD1|TRBJ1-1
TGCGCCAGCAGCCCTGCGGGACAGGAAGAAGCTTTCTTT
CASSPAGQEEAFF
>.|TRBV30|TRBD2|TRBJ2-7
TGTGCCTGGAGTACGGTAGCGGGAGGGCCGGGCGAGCAGTACTTC
CAWSTVAGGPGEQYF
>.|TRBV7-9|.|TRBJ2-5
TGTGCCAGCAGCCCCGTCGGAGGGCCTGGGGAGACCCAGTACTTC
CASSPVGGPGETQYF
>.|TRBV2|.|TRBJ2-6
TGTGCCAGCAGTGCCGACAGGTCCTCTGGGGCCAACGTCCTGACTTTC
CASSADRSSGANVLTF
>.|TRBV7-2|.|TRBJ1-1
TGTGCCAGCAGCTTAGGGGCGTTTCTGGGCGCTGAAGCTTTCTTT
CASSLGAFLGAEAFF
>few|TRBV9|TRBD1|TRBJ1-1
TGTGCCAGCAGCGCGAACAGGGGGAACACTGAAGCTTTCTTT
CASSANRGNTEAFF
>.|TRBV4-1|.|TRBJ1-6
TGCGCCAGCAGCCCCGGGGTTAATTCACCCCTCCACTTT
CASSPGVNSPLHF
>.|TRBV12-5|TRBD1|TRBJ1-5
TGTGCTAGTGGCGAGGGGGCGCGGAGCAATCAGCCCCAGCATTTT
CASGEGARSNQPQHF
>.|TRBV6-5|.|TRBJ1-1
TGTGCCAGCAACCCCGTTTTCGGGGGAGGCACTGAAGCTTTCTTT
CASNPVFGGGTEAFF
>.|TRBV5-4|TRBD1|TRBJ2-7
TGTGCCAGCAGCCCCTATGGTCGGACAGGGCGGGCCTACGAGCAGTACTTC
CASSPYGRTGRAYEQYF
>.|TRBV28|.|TRBJ2-1
TGTGCCACCACCCAGGGCCCCTACAATGAGCAGTTCTTC
CATTQGPYNEQFF
>.|TRBV6-5|.|TRBJ2-7
TGTGCCAGCAGTTACGTCGCCACAGGGTCGGTCGAGCAGTACTTC
CASSYVATGSVEQYF
>.|TRBV30|.|TRBJ1-2
TGTGCCTGGTGGGATGGACTAGGGATTAATGGCTACACCTTC
CAWWDGLGINGYTF
>.|TRBV6-1|TRBD1|TRBJ1-2
TGTGCCAGCAGTGAAACAACAGGGGCTGGCTACACCTTC
CASSETTGAGYTF
>many|TRBV29-1|TRBD1|TRBJ1-1
TGCAGCGTCTCCGGGACAGAAGGCACTGAAGCTTTCTTT
CSVSGTEGTEAFF
>once|TRBV6-5|TRBD2|TRBJ2-3
TGTGCCAGCAGTTGGGGGACTAGCGGGGCCACAGATACGCAGTATTTT
CASSWGTSGATDTQYF
>.|TRBV9|TRBD2|TRBJ2-2
TGTGCCAGCAGCGTAGTAGCGGGGTTCACCGGGGAGCTGTTTTTT
CASSVVAGFTGELFF
>once|TRBV7-2|TRBD2|TRBJ2-1
TGTGCCAGCAGCACGGCCGGGACTAGCGGAGCCAATGAGCAGTTCTTC
CASSTAGTSGANEQFF
>.|TRBV18|.|TRBJ1-1
TGTGCCAGCTCGGCGGGGGCCGGGACTGAAGCTTTCTTT
CASSAGAGTEAFF
>.|TRBV30|.|TRBJ2-3
TGTGCCTGGACGAAACGGAGGAGCACAGATACGCAGTATTTT
CAWTKRRSTDTQYF
>.|TRBV5-1|TRBD1|TRBJ2-5
TGCGCCAGCAGCCCCGTGACAGGGGGCGGAGAGACCCAGTACTTC
CASSPVTGGGETQYF
>once|TRBV15|TRBD1|TRBJ2-7
TGTGCCACTCAATATGCGGGACAGGGGATCTACGAGCAGTACTTC
CATQYAGQGIYEQYF
>.|TRBV7-9|.|TRBJ2-7
TGTGCCAGCAGCGCGGGACAGTCCTACGAGCAGTACTTC
CASSAGQSYEQYF
>once|TRBV5-1|.|TRBJ1-3
TGCGCCAGCAGCTTGTTTCAGGGGAAGGGAAACACCATATATTTT
CASSLFQGKGNTIYF
>.|TRBV15|TRBD1|TRBJ2-3
TGTGCCACCAGCAGAGCTCCGGGACAGGGCACAGATACGCAGTATTTT
CATSRAPGQGTDTQYF
>.|TRBV20-1|.|TRBJ2-5
TGCAGTGGCACAGCTCAAGAGACCCAGTACTTC
CSGTAQETQYF
>.|TRBV9|.|TRBJ1-4
TGTGCCAGCAGCCCGGAGACAGGAGTTAATGAAAAACTGTTTTTT
CASSPETGVNEKLFF
>few|TRBV2|.|TRBJ1-2
TGTGCCAGCAGTGTTGGTCGACAGCAGAACCGCTATGGCTACACCTTC
CASSVGRQQNRYGYTF